This record looks at one T cell receptor beta chain sequence and its context. Antigen unknown. The junction had 10 bases not matched to a gene; V was cut back by 6 bases and J by 6 bases. The CDR3 loop spans 16 amino acids. Germline CDR1 is MNHEY and CDR2 is SMNVEV (reference sequence). PCR was performed using 60 Vbeta and 13 Jbeta primers. Sequencing was performed with immunoSEQ multiplex PCR; in TCRdb, only in-frame clones are kept and a portion is missing. The sample shows 150,000 to 200,000 clones, about nine tenths of them seen only once. The data stem from a study of cytomegalovirus exposure and HLA in healthy donors. Study summary: HLA-typed donors contributed some 83 million unique TCRs, which were held in an early data release.

General study results and limits: Per published accounts, TCR beta sequences correctly predicted the HLA-A and HLA-B alleles of most subjects.

The sequenced sample consisted of PBMCs. The origin of this receptor is a boy younger than 10 in good health and CMV-seronegative. The chain is built from TRBV27 and TRBJ2-3, with 12 positions matching TRBD2. CDR3 residues: CASRPLAGGPGDTQYF. The CDR3, as DNA: TGTGCCAGCAGGCCGCTAGCGGGGGGGCCGGGTGATACGCAGTATTTT.